Described below is a single T cell receptor beta chain sequence and its context. Its antigen is currently unknown. The ends were cut back, 5 bases at V and 3 bases at J, with 10 bases in the middle. Germline V gene data show CDR1 as GTSNPN and CDR2 as SVGIG (reference sequence). CDR3 length: 13 amino acids. Both 60 Vbeta primers and 13 Jbeta primers went into the PCR. Only in-frame clones appear in the TCRdb table, and some are missing; sequencing was by immunoSEQ multiplex PCR. Of approximately 100,000 clones in the sample, approximately 85% were seen once. These data are taken from a study of cytomegalovirus exposure and HLA in healthy donors. Study outcomes and limitations: When a later analysis was performed, an Asian-associated ancestry cluster reportedly had fewer N-insertions than the approximately 680-donor mean. Later, an analysis found that common viral pathogens appeared to be linked with several of the most significant clusters.

The source material was PBMCs. The chain employs TRBV30 and TRBJ1-4; maybe TRBD1 (6 bases). The sequence derives from a man younger than 45 in good health and CMV-seronegative. CDR3 nucleotides: TGTGCCTGGGGCAGGGGCCCTAATGAAAAACTGTTTTTT. This translates into CAWGRGPNEKLFF.